These T cell receptor beta chains were read from a single sample in a study of cytomegalovirus exposure and HLA in healthy donors. Profiled with immunoSEQ multiplex PCR; TCRdb holds only in-frame clones, not every one. The sample includes about 170,000 clones, roughly 80% of them seen just once. The specimen was PBMCs. The receptor source for this set is a woman in her forties or fifties in good health and CMV-seropositive. Each CDR3 is given with its conserved first and last residue. Each record gives: J gene, D gene, clone size, V gene, CDR3 DNA, CDR3 protein. The D gene is left open where the match is weak. Clone size is given for some rows only: seen once, a few or many times, or a class if the clone is expanded.

TRBJ1-1	.	once	TRBV19	TGTGCCAGTAGAAGCAGGGCAGGGACTGCTGAAGCTTTCTTT	CASRSRAGTAEAFF
TRBJ1-2	.	once	TRBV28	TGTGCCAGCAGTGAAGGGACAAGTAACTATGGCTACACCTTC	CASSEGTSNYGYTF
TRBJ2-2	TRBD1	.	TRBV13	TGTGCCAGCAGCCGTGGACAGGCGGACACCGGGGAGCTGTTTTTT	CASSRGQADTGELFF
TRBJ2-7	.	once	TRBV7-9	TGTGCCAGCAGGGGGGCGGCAGGAAAGAGCTCCTACGAGCAGTACTTC	CASRGAAGKSSYEQYF
TRBJ2-2	TRBD2	.	TRBV5-1	TGCGCCAGCAGCTCGAGACTAGCGGGAAACACCGGGGAGCTGTTTTTT	CASSSRLAGNTGELFF
TRBJ2-7	.	.	TRBV27	TGTGCCAGCAGTTTATGGGGGGGGCACCGGGGGTACGAGCAGTACTTC	CASSLWGGHRGYEQYF
TRBJ2-1	.	.	TRBV6-5	TGTGCCAGCAGTTACGGGCTAGCGCCCTACAATGAGCAGTTCTTC	CASSYGLAPYNEQFF
TRBJ1-1	.	.	TRBV7-2	TGTGCCAGCAGCCCGGGGGGGGGTCGGGGGCCTGAAGCTTTCTTT	CASSPGGGRGPEAFF
TRBJ1-1	TRBD1	.	TRBV4-3	TGCGCCAGCAGCCAAAGCCTGACAGGGGGTGGCACTGAAGCTTTCTTT	CASSQSLTGGGTEAFF
TRBJ1-2	.	.	TRBV30	TGTGCCTGGAGTGTATCCCTAATCGGCTATGGCTACACCTTC	CAWSVSLIGYGYTF
TRBJ1-4	.	.	TRBV30	TGTGCCTGGACGCGGGGGGTTGGTGAAAAACTGTTTTTT	CAWTRGVGEKLFF
TRBJ2-7	.	.	TRBV5-1	TGCGCCAGCAGCTTGGAAGGGGTCTCCTACGAGCAGTACTTC	CASSLEGVSYEQYF
TRBJ1-2	TRBD1	.	TRBV19	TGTGCCAGTTCTCCCGGGACAGGACCCTATGGCTACACCTTC	CASSPGTGPYGYTF
TRBJ2-7	.	.	TRBV5-1	TGCGCCAGCAGCTTGGGGGTCGCGGGATTCACCTACGAGCAGTACTTC	CASSLGVAGFTYEQYF
TRBJ1-2	TRBD1	.	TRBV7-9	TGTGCCAGCAGCTTAGCGTCCGGGACAGGGAGCTTGGGCTACACCTTC	CASSLASGTGSLGYTF
TRBJ1-3	.	.	TRBV2	TGTGCCAGCAGTGATACAGCGGCTGGAAACACCATATATTTT	CASSDTAAGNTIYF
TRBJ2-2	TRBD2	.	TRBV4-2	TGTGCCAGCAGCCTTAGCGGGGGGGCCACCGGGGAGCTGTTTTTT	CASSLSGGATGELFF
TRBJ1-2	.	.	TRBV27	TGTGCCAGCAGTTTACGAGGGTATGGCTACACCTTC	CASSLRGYGYTF
TRBJ1-6	.	.	TRBV7-3	TGTGCCAGCAGCTTCAGAAGGGGTTCATCCTCACCCCTCCACTTT	CASSFRRGSSSPLHF
TRBJ1-1	TRBD1	.	TRBV28	TGTGCCAGCAGTTCCCCCCGGACAGGGATCGGTCTGAACACTGAAGCTTTCTTT	CASSSPRTGIGLNTEAFF
TRBJ2-3	.	.	TRBV7-2	TGTGCCAGCAGCTTACAGATGCGGGCGGGTGGGACAGATACGCAGTATTTT	CASSLQMRAGGTDTQYF
TRBJ2-6	.	few	TRBV7-3	TGTGCCAGCAGCCTAAGCGCAGGGAACTCTGGGGCCAACGTCCTGACTTTC	CASSLSAGNSGANVLTF
TRBJ2-1	TRBD2	.	TRBV11-2	TGTGCCAGCAGCTTGGGCGGGGGGGCGGGTGAGCAGTTCTTC	CASSLGGGAGEQFF
TRBJ2-7	TRBD1	.	TRBV7-9	TGTGCCAGCAGCTTATTTACAGGGGCCTACGAGCAGTACTTC	CASSLFTGAYEQYF
TRBJ2-7	.	once	TRBV6-5	TGTGCCAGCAGTCTCAGGGGAATCAACGAGCAGTACTTC	CASSLRGINEQYF
TRBJ1-2	TRBD1	.	TRBV4-2	TGTGCCAGCAGCCATCTCACAGGGGGCTTTCAAGGCTACACCTTC	CASSHLTGGFQGYTF
TRBJ2-1	.	.	TRBV5-4	TGTGCCAGCAGCTCCAACCCGATAGCCCAGCCGTTCTTC	CASSSNPIAQPFF
TRBJ1-2	.	.	TRBV19	TGTGCCAGTAGTATTCAGGCGGGGGCAGGAGGCTACACCTTC	CASSIQAGAGGYTF
TRBJ2-1	TRBD1	.	TRBV11-2	TGTGCCAGCAGCTTAGACCCGGGACAGGGGGCCGATGAGCAGTTCTTC	CASSLDPGQGADEQFF
TRBJ2-5	.	once	TRBV29-1	TGCAGCGTTTCGGGTCTGGCCACCCAAGAGACCCAGTACTTC	CSVSGLATQETQYF
TRBJ1-4	.	once	TRBV10-3	TGTGCCATCCGGGAAGACCCAACTAATGAAAAACTGTTTTTT	CAIREDPTNEKLFF
TRBJ2-4	.	.	TRBV6-5	TGTGCCAGCAAAGCTGGTCCAAACATTCAGTACTTC	CASKAGPNIQYF
TRBJ1-1	.	.	TRBV10-3	TGTGCCATCAGTGTAGGAGGGGCGCACGACACTGAAGCTTTCTTT	CAISVGGAHDTEAFF
TRBJ1-4	.	once	TRBV6-1	TGTGCCAGCAGGGAGACAGGCGCAACTAATGAAAAACTGTTTTTT	CASRETGATNEKLFF
TRBJ2-7	TRBD1	.	TRBV7-2	TGTGCCAGCAGCTTGGCGATGGGACAGGGGGCCTACGAGCAGTACTTC	CASSLAMGQGAYEQYF
TRBJ1-1	.	.	TRBV4-2	TGTGCCAGCAGCCAACCTATTGACAGGAACACTGAAGCTTTCTTT	CASSQPIDRNTEAFF
TRBJ2-2	TRBD2	.	TRBV5-4	TGTGCCAGCAGCTTTGGACTAGCGGCTCGCGGGGAGCTGTTTTTT	CASSFGLAARGELFF
TRBJ2-1	TRBD2	.	TRBV10-1	TGCGCCAGCAGGCCTCGACTAGCGGGAGACCGTAGGAATGAGCAGTTCTTC	CASRPRLAGDRRNEQFF
TRBJ2-7	.	.	TRBV6-1	TGTGCCAGCAGTGTGTCCAAAGGGGACTACGAGCAGTACTTC	CASSVSKGDYEQYF
TRBJ2-3	.	.	TRBV5-8	TGTGCCAGCAGCAAACTAGTTCTAGATACGCAGTATTTT	CASSKLVLDTQYF
TRBJ2-1	.	.	TRBV12-2	TGTGCAAGTCCCTTTGAGGGGGCAAGTGAGCAGTTCTTC	CASPFEGASEQFF
TRBJ2-4	.	.	TRBV4-1	TGCGCCAGCAGCCAGGGGGGATCCGGGATGGCAAACATTCAGTACTTC	CASSQGGSGMANIQYF
TRBJ1-4	.	.	TRBV28	TGTGCCAGCAGTCCAAACGGCCCTGGGAGAGAGTTCTATTTT	CASSPNGPGREFYF
TRBJ2-5	TRBD2	.	TRBV7-2	TGTGCCAGCAGCCGACTAGCGGTGCGGAGCCAAGAGACCCAGTACTTC	CASSRLAVRSQETQYF
TRBJ1-1	TRBD1	.	TRBV6-6	TGTGCCAGCAACGGACAGGGCGGCACTGAAGCTTTCTTT	CASNGQGGTEAFF
TRBJ2-7	TRBD1	.	TRBV11-2	TGTGCCAGCAGCTTAGCGGCAGGGGGCTACGAGCAGTACTTC	CASSLAAGGYEQYF
TRBJ2-5	TRBD1	.	TRBV5-1	TGCGCCAGCAGCTTGAAATTAAGTACAGGGGGCGCCGAGACCCAGTACTTC	CASSLKLSTGGAETQYF
TRBJ2-3	.	.	TRBV9	TGTGCCAGCAGCGCAATCCTAGGAGAAGGAACAGATACGCAGTATTTT	CASSAILGEGTDTQYF
TRBJ1-1	.	.	TRBV19	TGTGCCAGTAGTATACTCGGGGGGACTGAAGCTTTCTTT	CASSILGGTEAFF
TRBJ2-7	TRBD1	.	TRBV6-6	TGTGCCAGCAGTCGCCGGGACAGGGGCTACGAGCAGTACTTC	CASSRRDRGYEQYF
TRBJ2-7	TRBD1	.	TRBV2	TGTGCCAGTACCGGGACAGAGGAGTACGAGCAGTACTTC	CASTGTEEYEQYF
TRBJ2-1	TRBD1	.	TRBV9	TGTGCCAGCAGCGGGAGAAAACCGGGACAGGTTCTCTCCTACAATGAGCAGTTCTTC	CASSGRKPGQVLSYNEQFF
TRBJ2-1	.	.	TRBV4-2	TGTGCCAGCAGCCAGAGAGCCGGGACTGGCGTAGGTGAGCAGTTCTTC	CASSQRAGTGVGEQFF
TRBJ2-7	TRBD1	.	TRBV5-1	TGCGCCAGCAGCCTGACGACGAGCCGACAGGGTGGTGACGAGCAGTACTTC	CASSLTTSRQGGDEQYF
TRBJ1-5	TRBD1	few	TRBV6-5	TGTGCCAGCAGTTACTCGGCAGGACAGGGAGGGCAGCCCCAGCATTTT	CASSYSAGQGGQPQHF